The T cell receptor (beta chain) described here comes from a study of T-cell reconstitution after alpha-beta-depleted transplantation in children. Unique molecular identifiers were used in preparing the TCRbeta library. TCRdb reprocessed the PCR reads with MiXCR, giving one entry per CDR3 protein. The table lists about 500,000 distinct CDR3 sequences, over 25% of them singletons. Germline assignment: CDR1 DFQATT and CDR2 SNEGSKA (reference sequence). This CDR3 has 17 amino acids. After removal of 1 base from V and 0 bases from J, the junction contained 9 bases not matched to a gene. This clonotype was seen only a few times.

The V gene is TRBV20-1, the J gene TRBJ2-1; 7 nucleotides line up with TRBD2. The specimen was PBMCs from the stem cell graft donor, collected from the stem cell graft. The sequence derives from a human donor who donated a stem cell graft to a child with aplastic anemia. CDR3 sequence (DNA): TGCAGTGCTAGAGTCCTCGGAGCTAGCGGCTCCTACAATGAGCAGTTCTTC. Protein sequence: CSARVLGASGSYNEQFF.